These T cell receptor beta chains were read from a single sample in a study of T cell changes during pregnancy in multiple sclerosis. The method was immunoSEQ multiplex PCR; TCRdb's version includes in-frame clones alone and lacks a portion of them. The sample gives 30,000 to 45,000 clones, over 75% of which show up once; more than 0.4% is in the top ten. The sample in question was CD4+ T cells from peripheral blood mononuclear cells, obtained in the third trimester of pregnancy. The receptors were sampled from a female donor with multiple sclerosis, enrolled in a pregnancy study. CDR3s include the opening cysteine and the closing phenylalanine or tryptophan. A D gene is named only where the DNA matches it firmly. Only part of the rows carry a size: once, few, many, or a class if the clone is expanded.

j_call v_call clone_size d_call cdr3_nt cdr3_aa
TRBJ1-3 TRBV7-9 NA NA TGTGCCAGCAGCCGGACAGACAACTCTGGAAACACCATATATTTT CASSRTDNSGNTIYF
TRBJ2-1 TRBV27 NA TRBD1 TGTGCCAGCAGTCCCCACGACAGGGAGACCTACAATGAGCAGTTCTTC CASSPHDRETYNEQFF
TRBJ1-1 TRBV6-5 NA TRBD1 TGTGCCAGCAGTCCCAGACAGGGGAGAAAAGCTTTCTTT CASSPRQGRKAFF
TRBJ1-5 TRBV30 NA NA TGTGCCTGGAGTGTACAGGGCAATCAGCCCCAGCATTTT CAWSVQGNQPQHF
TRBJ2-1 TRBV7-8 NA TRBD2 TGTGCCAGCAGCTCCCCTAGCGGGGATGAGCAGTTCTTC CASSSPSGDEQFF
TRBJ2-1 TRBV28 NA NA TGTGCCAGCAGTTTTATCCGTGGAGGCGGTCCGGGTGCTTCCTACAATGAGCAGTTCTTC CASSFIRGGGPGASYNEQFF
TRBJ1-2 TRBV2 NA NA TGTGCCAGCAGTGAATTGGAGCTACATGGCTACACCTTC CASSELELHGYTF
TRBJ2-7 TRBV19 NA NA TGTGCCAGTAGTATTAATCAGGGCCCCTACGAGCAGTACTTC CASSINQGPYEQYF
TRBJ2-7 TRBV28 NA TRBD2 TGTGCCAGCAGTCCCCGACTAGCGGGAAGGGAGCAGTACTTC CASSPRLAGREQYF
TRBJ1-5 TRBV19 NA NA TGTGCCAGTGCGCAGGGAACAGGGAGCAATCAGCCCCAGCATTTT CASAQGTGSNQPQHF
TRBJ1-5 TRBV28 NA TRBD1 TGTGCCAGCAGATCACCGGGGACAGGGGGTCAGCCCCAGCATTTT CASRSPGTGGQPQHF
TRBJ1-1 TRBV6-5 once TRBD1 TGTGCCAGCAGTTACGGGGCAGGGGGGATGAACACTGAAGCTTTCTTT CASSYGAGGMNTEAFF
TRBJ2-2 TRBV5-1 NA NA TGCGCCAGCCACCCCAGTGTCGTCCCCGGGGAGCTGTTTTTT CASHPSVVPGELFF
TRBJ2-2 TRBV6-1 NA NA TGTGCCAGCAGCCAGACGAACACCGGGGAGCTGTTTTTT CASSQTNTGELFF
TRBJ2-1 TRBV5-6 NA NA TGTGCCAGCAGCTCTCAACATCTTTTATACAATGAGCAGTTCTTC CASSSQHLLYNEQFF
TRBJ2-7 TRBV5-1 NA TRBD2 TGCGCCAGCAGCTTAACTAGCGGGAGCGGGGGTAGTTCCTACGAGCAGTACTTC CASSLTSGSGGSSYEQYF
TRBJ1-1 TRBV27 NA TRBD1 TGTGCCAGCAGTTTGGACAGGAGGAGGACTGAAGCTTTCTTT CASSLDRRRTEAFF
TRBJ1-4 TRBV28 NA NA TGTGCCAGCAGGACACTAGGGGAAAAACTGTTTTTT CASRTLGEKLFF
TRBJ1-1 TRBV11-3 NA NA TGTGCCAGCAGCTCAACAACGAACACTGAAGCTTTCTTT CASSSTTNTEAFF
TRBJ1-1 TRBV15 NA NA TGTGCCACCAGCAGCCCTTACACTGAAGCTTTCTTT CATSSPYTEAFF
TRBJ1-2 TRBV7-9 NA NA TGTGCCAGCAGCCACCTTTTCGGGGGCTACACCTTC CASSHLFGGYTF
TRBJ1-5 TRBV4-1 NA NA TGCGCCAGCAGCCCACGACAGGTCAATCAGCCCCAGCATTTT CASSPRQVNQPQHF
TRBJ2-1 TRBV21-1 NA NA TGTGCCGTCACAAGGGCGGGAATGTTAGACGGTGAGCAGTTCTTC CAVTRAGMLDGEQFF
TRBJ2-1 TRBV27 once NA TGTGCCGCGGGATGGCTTTTCAATGAGCAGTTCTTC CAAGWLFNEQFF
TRBJ1-2 TRBV18 once NA TGTGCCAGCTCACCAAGCGGGGGAAATGGCTACACCTTC CASSPSGGNGYTF
TRBJ1-5 TRBV18 NA TRBD1 TGTGCCAGCTCACCAGCGACAGGGGGAAAAGATCAGCCCCAGCATTTT CASSPATGGKDQPQHF
TRBJ2-4 TRBV30 NA NA TGTGCCTGGAGGGGAGGACTATTAGCCAAAAACATTCAGTACTTC CAWRGGLLAKNIQYF
TRBJ1-5 TRBV27 NA NA TGTGCCAGCAGTTCCGGACAGCCGGGCAATCAGCCCCAGCATTTT CASSSGQPGNQPQHF
TRBJ1-5 TRBV6-6 NA NA TGTGCCAGCAGTTACGCAGGGGCCGGTAATCAGCCCCAGCATTTT CASSYAGAGNQPQHF
TRBJ2-2 TRBV4-2 once TRBD2 TGTGCCAGCAGCCCCGGGCTAGCGGGGACCACCGGGGAGCTGTTTTTT CASSPGLAGTTGELFF
TRBJ1-5 TRBV19 NA TRBD1 TGTGCCAGTAGTAACCGGGACAGGGGGGGCAATCAGCCCCAGCATTTT CASSNRDRGGNQPQHF
TRBJ2-4 TRBV27 NA NA TGTGCCAGCGCCGGGACACCCTTCGTAAACATTCAGTACTTC CASAGTPFVNIQYF
TRBJ2-5 TRBV29-1 NA TRBD2 TGCTCGGGGGGAGAGACCCAGTACTTC CSGGETQYF
TRBJ2-2 TRBV5-4 NA NA TGTGCCAGCCGCACGGGGGGCGTCTCGAACACCGGGGAGCTGTTTTTT CASRTGGVSNTGELFF
TRBJ2-7 TRBV11-2 NA NA TGTGCCAGCAGCGGGAGGCTAGGTCCCTACGAGCAGTACTTC CASSGRLGPYEQYF
TRBJ2-1 TRBV7-9 NA TRBD2 TGTGCCAGCAGCCCGGGACTAGCGGGTACCTACAATGAGCAGTTCTTC CASSPGLAGTYNEQFF
TRBJ2-7 TRBV11-2 once NA TGTGCCAGCAGCTTAGATCGGGAAGGCAGGTCCGGGCAGTACTTC CASSLDREGRSGQYF
TRBJ2-7 TRBV18 NA NA TGTGCCAGCTCACCACCGAAGGCGGGGCTCTCCTACGAGCAGTACTTC CASSPPKAGLSYEQYF
TRBJ1-4 TRBV28 NA NA TGTGCCAGCAGTGCTCAGGGGTTCGCTAATGAAAAACTGTTTTTT CASSAQGFANEKLFF
TRBJ2-7 TRBV6-5 NA TRBD2 TGTGCCAGCAGTTCGCTAGCGGGGTTCAGTAGGGAGCAGTACTTC CASSSLAGFSREQYF